This T cell receptor beta chain derives from a study of T cell repertoires in cytomegalovirus infection. At the level of the study: Public TCR beta signatures were indicative of both CMV infection and a matching HLA type.

Broader study findings: HLA-C-restricted TCR beta clonotypes specific for CMV led the ex vivo response. Adding up the frequency of public TCR beta families identified people who carried CMV plus the relevant HLA.

MiXCR, applied by TCRdb to the reads, yields one record per CDR3 protein. The sample gives around 530,000 distinct CDR3 sequences, around 27% of which show up once; about 13% is in the top ten. This clonotype was found once. Its antigen is as yet unknown. The source is a human donor in good health (CMV status not recorded). Some clones in this sample may be carry-over from other donors' samples. The material sequenced was PBMCs.

For the CDR3, the DNA is TGTGCCAGCAGCCCCTCGTTACAGGGAGACTATGGCTACACCTTC. This gives the protein CASSPSLQGDYGYTF. The chain couples TRBV3-1 to TRBJ1-2, with D possibly matching TRBD1 (6 bases). Trimming left V 4 bases short and J 3 bases short, with 15 bases between. The CDR3 runs 15 residues. Germline loops: CDR1 LGHDT, CDR2 YNNKEL (reference sequence).